These 25 T cell receptor beta chains were all obtained from the same sample, sequenced in a study of blood T cell repertoires in COVID-19. The assay was immunoSEQ multiplex PCR, and TCRdb's table has in-frame clones only and misses some. The sample holds about 140,000 clones; approximately 92% are singletons and the top ten take around 3.3%. Sequenced material: peripheral blood. Receptors were obtained from a woman aged 60-70 years with active COVID-19.

The chain uses TRBV28 and TRBJ1-2; D ambiguous. The V and J ends lost 8 bases and 4 bases respectively, with 23 bases between them. The CDR3 is 16 residues long. The V gene's germline CDR1 is MDHEN and CDR2 SYDVKM. The CDR3 DNA reads TGTGCCAGCGTTCCAACCGGGATAAACTTCTTCTATGGCTACACCTTC. Amino acid sequence: CASVPTGINFFYGYTF.

Turning to this clone: Within the sample, other DNA sequences also encode this same CDR3. The chain employs TRBV30 and TRBJ2-1; the D gene is possibly TRBD2 (5 bases). V was trimmed by 0 bases and J by 4 bases, leaving 7 bases between them. This CDR3 region has 13 residues. Germline lookup yields CDR1 GTSNPN and CDR2 SVGIG (reference sequence). The CDR3: CAWSVGSYNEQFF. DNA of the CDR3: TGTGCCTGGAGTGTAGGGAGTTACAATGAGCAGTTCTTC. Full variable domain (rest looked up from reference TRBV30 and TRBJ2-1): SQTIHQWPATLVQPVGSPLSLECTVEGTSNPNLYWYRQAAGRGLQLLFYSVGIGQISSEVPQNLSASRPQDRQFILSSKKLLLSDSGFYLCAWSVGSYNEQFFGPGTRLTVL.

V usage is TRBV11-2 and J usage is TRBJ2-1; 11 bases are shared with TRBD2. Germline assignment: CDR1 SGHAT and CDR2 FQNNGV. With 1 base clipped from V and 11 bases from J, the junction kept 16 bases outside the gene matches. This CDR3 is 18 amino acids long. As DNA, the CDR3 is TGTGCCAGCAGCTTAGTATGGCGGCCGGGACTAGCGGCAGAAAAGCAGTTCTTC. It translates to CASSLVWRPGLAAEKQFF.

The V and J genes are TRBV5-1 and TRBJ2-2; TRBD1 is a possible D gene (6 bases). Germline V gene data show CDR1 as SGHRS and CDR2 as YFSETQ. The V end was cut by 5 bases, the J end by 1 base, with 12 bases between. The CDR3 has 15 amino acids. The DNA of the CDR3 is TGCGCCAGCAGTCGACAGGTCCGGAACACCGGGGAGCTGTTTTTT. It is translated as CASSRQVRNTGELFF. Filled out from reference TRBV5-1 and TRBJ2-2, the complete variable domain reads KAGVTQTPRYLIKTRGQQVTLSCSPISGHRSVSWYQQTPGQGLQFLFEYFSETQRNKGNFPGRFSGRQFSNSRSEMNVSTLELGDSALYLCASSRQVRNTGELFFGEGSRLTVL.

This sequence joins TRBV29-1 and TRBJ2-3; 10 bases match TRBD2. The trim removed 7 bases at V and 6 bases at J, leaving 4 bases unmatched. The CDR3 is 12 amino acids. The V gene's germline CDR1 is SQVTM and CDR2 ANQGSEA. The CDR3 sequence is CSESGRGDTQYF. The CDR3 DNA reads as TGCAGCGAAAGCGGGAGGGGCGATACGCAGTATTTT.

V is TRBV2 and J is TRBJ2-1, with TRBD1 as a possible D gene (6 bases). CDR1 is SNHLY and CDR2 is FYNNEI in the germline V gene. V was pared by 3 bases and J by 1 base, with 10 bases between. The CDR3 loop spans 15 amino acids. The CDR3: CASSETGPSYNEQFF. For the CDR3, the DNA is TGTGCCAGCAGTGAGACAGGCCCATCCTACAATGAGCAGTTCTTC.

The chain recombines TRBV18 with TRBJ1-1; D is uncertain. This CDR3 contains 13 residues. Germline lookup yields CDR1 KGHSH and CDR2 LQKENI. Trimming took 2 bases from V and 2 from J, leaving 6 bases between them. CDR3 nucleotide sequence: TGTGCCAGCTCACCAGGGAGTAACACTGAAGCTTTCTTT. This translates into CASSPGSNTEAFF.

The genes are TRBV6-4 and TRBJ2-3; D possibly corresponds to TRBD2 (6 bases). Per the germline V gene, CDR1 is MRHNA and CDR2 is SNTAGT. The CDR3 has 14 residues. Trimming left V 6 bases short and J 5 bases short, with 15 bases between. CDR3 amino acids: CASSLLGGGDTQYF. Written as DNA, the CDR3 is TGTGCCAGCAGCCTGCTGGGGGGAGGAGATACGCAGTATTTT.

The CDR3 sequence is CASREGTGLFF. The CDR3 DNA reads as TGTGCCAGTCGGGAAGGGACAGGGCTGTTCTTC. This chain uses TRBV19 with TRBJ2-1; 9 bases line up with TRBD1. The germline gives CDR1 LNHDA, CDR2 SQIVND (reference sequence). V lost 8 bases, J lost 15 bases, and 8 bases stayed unmatched. The CDR3 is made up of 11 amino acids.

The V call is TRBV5-6, the J call TRBJ1-2; TRBD1 agrees at 8 bases. V was pared by 3 bases and J by 8 bases, with 15 bases of the junction left unmatched. This CDR3 has 16 amino acids. Germline values: CDR1 SGHDT, CDR2 YYEEEE. The CDR3 spells CASSYYTQGVIRGYTF. The CDR3 DNA reads as TGTGCCAGCAGCTATTATACACAGGGGGTAATTCGCGGCTACACCTTC.

The chain combines TRBV10-3 with TRBJ2-5; 12 bases fit TRBD2. The CDR3 contains 15 residues. V shed 7 bases, J shed 4 bases, and the junction held 7 bases outside the gene matches. Looked up from germline, CDR1 is ENHRY and CDR2 is SYGVKD. The CDR3 coding sequence is TGTGCCATCACGGGGCTAGCGGGAGGGGTAGAGACCCAGTACTTC. Its translation: CAITGLAGGVETQYF.

This chain connects TRBV28 to TRBJ2-3; weak D call: TRBD2 (6 bases). Per germline, CDR1 MDHEN and CDR2 SYDVKM. This CDR3 has 14 amino acids. The germline V and J ends were trimmed by 6 bases and 4 bases, with 14 bases remaining between them. The CDR3 sequence: CASSLPGSADTQYF. In nucleotides, the CDR3 is TGTGCCAGCAGCCTACCCGGGAGCGCAGATACGCAGTATTTT.

The V call is TRBV19, the J call TRBJ2-7; TRBD2 agrees at 11 bases. V trimming: 5 bases; J trimming: 0 bases; junction bases outside the gene matches: 12. Per germline, CDR1 LNHDA and CDR2 SQIVND (reference sequence). The CDR3 runs 18 residues. Written as DNA, the CDR3 is TGTGCCAGTAGTCCTCTCCGCGGGACTAGCGGAAGCTCCTACGAGCAGTACTTC. This sequence encodes CASSPLRGTSGSSYEQYF.

This clone was seen a single time. The V and J genes are TRBV5-8 and TRBJ1-2; D perhaps matches TRBD1 (6 bases). CDR1 SGHTS and CDR2 YDEGEE come from the germline V gene. Trimming took 4 bases from V and 4 from J, leaving 20 bases between them. CDR3 length equals 16 residues. This CDR3 is CASSHRVPKLPYGYTF. The CDR3 DNA follows: TGTGCCAGCAGCCACAGGGTCCCCAAACTCCCCTATGGCTACACCTTC.

This clone was seen a few times. This chain uses TRBV24-1 with TRBJ2-1; 8 nucleotides agree with TRBD2. V was pared by 1 base and J by 8 bases, with 9 bases of the junction left unmatched. Germline CDR1 is KGHDR and CDR2 is SFDVKD. The CDR3 runs to 16 residues. Written as DNA, the CDR3 is TGTGCCACCAGTGATTTTGGGACGACTAGCGTTTATGAGCAGTTCTTC. This translates into CATSDFGTTSVYEQFF.

CDR3 coding DNA: TGTGCCAGCAGCGTTGACAGGGCCGGGTACAATGAGCAGTTCTTC. Translating it yields CASSVDRAGYNEQFF. This chain links TRBV9 with TRBJ2-1, with 7 bases identical to TRBD1. The CDR3 extends over 15 amino acids. The germline CDR1 and CDR2 sequences are SGDLS and YYNGEE. The junction had 6 bases not matched to a gene; V was cut back by 2 bases and J by 4 bases.

V and J are TRBV21-1 and TRBJ1-2; the DNA was not used to check the table's D call, TRBD1. TRBV21-1 is a known pseudogene. This CDR3 contains 15 residues. In DNA, the CDR3 is TGTGCCAGCAGCAAAGGGGGCAGGGGATCGGATGGCTACACCTTC. Translating it yields CASSKGGRGSDGYTF.

CDR3 protein: CASSYGVTGGYQYYGYTF. CDR3 bases: TGTGCCAGCAGCTATGGGGTGACAGGGGGGTATCAATACTATGGCTACACCTTC. The chain recombines TRBV5-4 with TRBJ1-2, with TRBD1 matching over 9 bases. The CDR3 is 18 amino acids. Germline V gives CDR1 SGHNT, CDR2 YYREEE (reference sequence). Trimming took 3 bases from V and 3 from J; bases not matched to a gene: 15.

The J gene is TRBJ2-5, the V gene TRBV11-2; TRBD2 matches at 11 bases. The CDR3 consists of 16 residues. The germline gives CDR1 SGHAT, CDR2 FQNNGV. With 4 bases clipped from V and 6 bases from J, the junction kept 10 bases outside the gene matches. CDR3 protein: CASSSGLAAGVKTQYF. In DNA, the CDR3 is TGTGCCAGCAGCTCGGGACTAGCGGCGGGAGTGAAGACCCAGTACTTC.

This chain uses TRBV27 with TRBJ1-6; no definite D call. V dropped 8 bases and J dropped 11 bases, with 16 bases sitting between them. Germline CDR1 and CDR2: MNHEY and SMNVEV (reference sequence). There are 13 residues in the CDR3. CDR3 loop: CASPGTVYPPLHF. The CDR3 DNA sequence: TGTGCCAGCCCCGGAACAGTTTATCCACCCCTCCACTTT.

The V and J genes are TRBV7-9 and TRBJ2-3, with 9 bases lining up with TRBD2. V was pared by 1 base and J by 1 base, with 6 bases of the junction left unmatched. Per germline, CDR1 SEHNR and CDR2 FQNEAQ (reference sequence). The CDR3 loop spans 17 amino acids. The CDR3 is CASSLGRSGSRTDTQYF. The DNA of the CDR3 is TGTGCCAGCAGCTTAGGACGTAGCGGGAGTCGCACAGATACGCAGTATTTT.

The DNA for the CDR3 is TGTGCCAGCAGTTACTCGCTTGGGACAAACTACCTCAACACCGGGGAGCTGTTTTTT. Translating it yields CASSYSLGTNYLNTGELFF. The chain carries TRBV6-2 or TRBV6-3 and TRBJ2-2; D is perhaps TRBD1 (6 bases). This CDR3 comprises 19 residues. CDR1 MNHEY and CDR2 SVGEGT come from the germline V gene. Trimming pared 0 bases from V and 2 bases from J, leaving 19 bases between.

V and J are TRBV3-1 (or the pseudogene TRBV3-2) and TRBJ2-4; D might be TRBD1 (5 bases). The CDR3 sequence is 13 residues long. The V and J ends lost 4 bases and 6 bases respectively, with 10 bases between them. CDR1 and CDR2 (germline): LGHDT, YNNKEL (reference sequence). CDR3 bases: TGTGCCAGCAGCCCAGGGATGAGAAACATTCAGTACTTC. It codes for CASSPGMRNIQYF.

J is TRBJ2-3 and V is TRBV7-9, with a possible D match to TRBD2 (6 bases). Germline loops: CDR1 SEHNR, CDR2 FQNEAQ (reference sequence). The CDR3 extends over 15 amino acids. V was trimmed by 1 base and J by 0 bases, leaving 8 bases between them. The chain's CDR3 is CASSLGGTSTDTQYF. Written as DNA, the CDR3 is TGTGCCAGCAGCTTAGGCGGGACTAGCACAGATACGCAGTATTTT.

The V call is TRBV4-2, the J call TRBJ2-1, with D possibly TRBD2 on 5 matching bases. CDR1 is LGHNA, CDR2 YNFKEQ, per germline. Trimming left V 4 bases short and J 9 bases short, with 16 bases between. The CDR3 runs to 14 residues. CDR3 residues: CASSPAGGPGEQFF. The DNA of the CDR3 is TGTGCCAGCAGCCCCGCAGGAGGTCCAGGTGAGCAGTTCTTC.